The clone carrying this T cell receptor beta chain came up a few times. Its antigen is currently unknown. The data were taken from a study of CD8+ T cells in alopecia areata. General study points: Tofacitinib yielded significantly lower scalp clonality and fewer expanded CD8+ clones among the top 100. Higher clonality than in normal scalp was seen in lesional scalp, especially alopecia totalis/universalis.

Germline-derived CDR1 and CDR2 are PRHDT and FYEKMQ (reference sequence). This CDR3 has 17 residues. After removal of 6 bases from V and 4 bases from J, the junction contained 16 bases not matched to a gene. The treatment is: oral pan-JAK inhibitor, 5-10 mg twice daily. From alopecia areata patients, lesional scalp punch biopsies and peripheral blood were collected. Researchers picked out CD4+ and CD8+ T cells from PBMCs by sorting. cDNA reverse transcribed from extracted RNA served as the sequencing template. Measured with immunoSEQ multiplex PCR; TCRdb has only the in-frame clones, and not every one. The data contain 150,000 to 200,000 clones, about two thirds of them singletons.

The origin of this receptor is a human donor with alopecia areata. This chain links TRBV13 with TRBJ1-2, with 8 bases matching TRBD1. The starting material was CD4+ T cells sorted from blood, obtained at week 4, from a patient treated with tofacitinib. The CDR3 is CASSLLPTGAIPYGYTF. DNA for the CDR3: TGTGCCAGCAGTCTTCTACCGACAGGGGCGATCCCCTATGGCTACACCTTC.